The present T cell receptor (beta chain) was sequenced within a study of cytomegalovirus exposure and HLA in healthy donors. Trimming removed 7 bases from V and 3 bases from J, with 13 bases in between. Germline V gene lookup returns CDR1 LNHDA and CDR2 SQIVND (reference sequence). CDR3 length: 14 residues. The repertoire was sequenced with immunoSEQ multiplex PCR; TCRdb's copy has only in-frame clones and lacks some. The top ten clones hold 0.95% to 1.5% of a sample with approximately 200,000 clones, roughly 77% of them seen once. The chain carries TRBV19 and TRBJ1-5; D is ambiguous. The sequence came from a woman aged 30 to 39 in good health and CMV-seronegative. Sequenced input: PBMCs. CDR3 coding DNA: TGTGCCAGTAATGAACATGATGTCAATCAGCCCCAGCATTTT. It codes for CASNEHDVNQPQHF. The variable domain in full, with the rest retrieved from reference TRBV19 and TRBJ1-5, is DGGITQSPKYLFRKEGQNVTLSCEQNLNHDAMYWYRQDPGQGLRLIYYSQIVNDFQKGDIAEGYSVSREKKESFPLTVTSAQKNPTAFYLCASNEHDVNQPQHFGDGTRLSIL.